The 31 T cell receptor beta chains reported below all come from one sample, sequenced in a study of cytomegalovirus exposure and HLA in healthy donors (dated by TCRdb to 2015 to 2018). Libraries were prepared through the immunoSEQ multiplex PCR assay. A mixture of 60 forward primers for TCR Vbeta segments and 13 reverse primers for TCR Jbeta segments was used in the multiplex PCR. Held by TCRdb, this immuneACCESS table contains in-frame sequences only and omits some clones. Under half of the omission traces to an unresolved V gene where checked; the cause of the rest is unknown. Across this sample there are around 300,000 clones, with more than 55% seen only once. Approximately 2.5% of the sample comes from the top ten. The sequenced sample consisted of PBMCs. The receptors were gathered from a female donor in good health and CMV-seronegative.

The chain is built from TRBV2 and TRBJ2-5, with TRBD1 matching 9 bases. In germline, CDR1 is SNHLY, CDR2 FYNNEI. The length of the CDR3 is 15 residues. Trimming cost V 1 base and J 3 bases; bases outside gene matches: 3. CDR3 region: CASSEVGTGKETQYF. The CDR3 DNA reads TGTGCCAGCAGTGAAGTGGGGACAGGGAAAGAGACCCAGTACTTC.

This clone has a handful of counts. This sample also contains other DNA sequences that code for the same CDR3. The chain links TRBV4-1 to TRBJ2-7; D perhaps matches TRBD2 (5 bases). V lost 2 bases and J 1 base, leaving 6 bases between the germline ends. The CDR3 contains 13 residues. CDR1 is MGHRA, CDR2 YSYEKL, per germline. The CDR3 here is CASSQTGSYEQYF. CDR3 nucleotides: TGCGCCAGCAGCCAAACGGGATCCTACGAGCAGTACTTC.

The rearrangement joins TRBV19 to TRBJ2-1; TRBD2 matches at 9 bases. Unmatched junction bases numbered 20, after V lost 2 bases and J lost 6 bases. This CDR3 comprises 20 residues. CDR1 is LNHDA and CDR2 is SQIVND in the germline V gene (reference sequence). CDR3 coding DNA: TGTGCCAGTAGTATACGCCCAGGGCAGACTAGCGGAAGGGTGAGCAATGAGCAGTTCTTC. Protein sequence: CASSIRPGQTSGRVSNEQFF.

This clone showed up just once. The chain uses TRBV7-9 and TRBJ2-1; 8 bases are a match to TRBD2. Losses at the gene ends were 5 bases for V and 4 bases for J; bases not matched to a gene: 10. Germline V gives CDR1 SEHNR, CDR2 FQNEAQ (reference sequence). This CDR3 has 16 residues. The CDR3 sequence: CASSQGSSGFYNEQFF. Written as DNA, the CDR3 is TGTGCCAGCAGCCAAGGGTCTAGCGGGTTTTACAATGAGCAGTTCTTC.

This chain's CDR3 is CASSLRGSRETQYF. The DNA of the CDR3 is TGTGCCAGCAGCTTACGCGGGAGTAGGGAGACCCAGTACTTC. This sequence joins TRBV11-1 and TRBJ2-5; TRBD2 agrees at 7 bases. Trimming removed 2 bases from V and 5 bases from J; junction bases left unmatched: 5. Germline V CDR1 and CDR2: SGHAT, FQDESV (reference sequence). CDR3 size: 14 residues.

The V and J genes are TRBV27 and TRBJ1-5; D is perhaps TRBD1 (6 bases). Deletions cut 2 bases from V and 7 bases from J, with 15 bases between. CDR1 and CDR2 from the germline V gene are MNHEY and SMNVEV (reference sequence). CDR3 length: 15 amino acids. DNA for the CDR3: TGTGCCAGCAGTTTAAAATGGGCAGGGGACCAGCCCCAGCATTTT. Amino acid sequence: CASSLKWAGDQPQHF.

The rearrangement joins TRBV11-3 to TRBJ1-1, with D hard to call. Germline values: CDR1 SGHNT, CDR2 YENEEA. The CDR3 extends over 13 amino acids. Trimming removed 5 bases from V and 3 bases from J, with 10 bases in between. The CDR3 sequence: CASSSTEYTEAFF. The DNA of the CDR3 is TGTGCCAGCAGCAGTACAGAATACACTGAAGCTTTCTTT.

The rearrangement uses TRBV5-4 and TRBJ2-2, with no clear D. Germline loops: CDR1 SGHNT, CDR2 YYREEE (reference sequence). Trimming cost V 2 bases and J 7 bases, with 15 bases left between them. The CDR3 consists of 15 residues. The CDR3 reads CASSFSSSSNGELFF. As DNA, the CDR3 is TGTGCCAGCAGCTTTAGTAGTTCATCCAACGGGGAGCTGTTTTTT.

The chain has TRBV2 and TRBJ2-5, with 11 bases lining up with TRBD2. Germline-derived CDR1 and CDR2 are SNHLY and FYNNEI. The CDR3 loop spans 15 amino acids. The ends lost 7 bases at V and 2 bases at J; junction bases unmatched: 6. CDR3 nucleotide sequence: TGTGCCAGCACTCCGGGACTAGCGGTACAAGAGACCCAGTACTTC. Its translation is CASTPGLAVQETQYF.

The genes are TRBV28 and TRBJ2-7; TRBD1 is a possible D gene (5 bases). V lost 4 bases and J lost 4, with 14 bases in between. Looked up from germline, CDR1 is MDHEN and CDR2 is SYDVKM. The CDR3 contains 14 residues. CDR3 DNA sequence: TGTGCCAGCAGTTCTGGGGCGTCCAGGTACGAGCAGTACTTC. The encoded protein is CASSSGASRYEQYF.

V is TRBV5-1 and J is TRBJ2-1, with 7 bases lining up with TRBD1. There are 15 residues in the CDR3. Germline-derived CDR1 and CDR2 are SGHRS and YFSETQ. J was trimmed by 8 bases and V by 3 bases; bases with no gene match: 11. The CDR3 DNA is TGCGCCAGCAGCTCTGGATTGTACAGGGGTGATGAGCAGTTCTTC. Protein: CASSSGLYRGDEQFF. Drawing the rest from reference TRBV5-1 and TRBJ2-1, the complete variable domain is KAGVTQTPRYLIKTRGQQVTLSCSPISGHRSVSWYQQTPGQGLQFLFEYFSETQRNKGNFPGRFSGRQFSNSRSEMNVSTLELGDSALYLCASSSGLYRGDEQFFGPGTRLTVL.

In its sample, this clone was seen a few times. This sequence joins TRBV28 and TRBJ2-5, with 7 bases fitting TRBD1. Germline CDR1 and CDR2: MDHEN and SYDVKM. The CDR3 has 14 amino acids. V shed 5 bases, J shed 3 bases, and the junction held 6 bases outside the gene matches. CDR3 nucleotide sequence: TGTGCCAGCAGTCGACAGGGTTCGAAAGAGACCCAGTACTTC. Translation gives CASSRQGSKETQYF.

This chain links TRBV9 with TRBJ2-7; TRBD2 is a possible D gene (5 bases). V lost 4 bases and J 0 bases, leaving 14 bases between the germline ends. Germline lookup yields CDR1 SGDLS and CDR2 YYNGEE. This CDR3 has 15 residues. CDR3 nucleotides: TGTGCCAGCAGCCCTCAGGTGGGGAGCTCCTACGAGCAGTACTTC. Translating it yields CASSPQVGSSYEQYF.

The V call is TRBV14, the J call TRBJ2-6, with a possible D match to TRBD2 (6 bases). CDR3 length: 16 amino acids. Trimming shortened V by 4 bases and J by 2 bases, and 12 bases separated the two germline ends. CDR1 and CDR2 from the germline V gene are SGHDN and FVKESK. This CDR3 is CASSLRDFAGANVLTF. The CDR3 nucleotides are TGTGCCAGCAGCCTCCGGGACTTCGCTGGGGCCAACGTCCTGACTTTC.

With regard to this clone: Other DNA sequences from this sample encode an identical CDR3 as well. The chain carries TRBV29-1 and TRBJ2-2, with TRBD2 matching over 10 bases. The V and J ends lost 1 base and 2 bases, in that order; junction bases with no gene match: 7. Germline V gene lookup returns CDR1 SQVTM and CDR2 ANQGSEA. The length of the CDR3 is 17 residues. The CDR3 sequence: CSVEALGLADNTGELFF. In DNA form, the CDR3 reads TGCAGCGTTGAAGCCCTAGGACTAGCGGACAACACCGGGGAGCTGTTTTTT.

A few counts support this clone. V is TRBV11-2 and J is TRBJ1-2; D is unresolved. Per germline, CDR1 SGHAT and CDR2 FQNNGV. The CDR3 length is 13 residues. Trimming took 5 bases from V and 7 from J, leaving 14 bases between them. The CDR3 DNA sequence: TGTGCCAGCAGCACGGATCAGCGGGTTGGCTACACCTTC. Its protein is CASSTDQRVGYTF.

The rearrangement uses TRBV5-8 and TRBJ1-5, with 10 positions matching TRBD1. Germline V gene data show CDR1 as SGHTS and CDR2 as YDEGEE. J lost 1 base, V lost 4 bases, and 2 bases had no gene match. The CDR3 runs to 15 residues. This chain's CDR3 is CASSGDRGSNQPQHF. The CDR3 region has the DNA TGTGCCAGCAGCGGGGACAGGGGCAGCAATCAGCCCCAGCATTTT. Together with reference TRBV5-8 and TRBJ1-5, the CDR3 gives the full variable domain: EAGVTQSPTHLIKTRGQQATLRCSPISGHTSVYWYQQALGLGLQFLLWYDEGEERNRGNFPPRFSGRQFPNYSSELNVNALELEDSALYLCASSGDRGSNQPQHFGDGTRLSIL.

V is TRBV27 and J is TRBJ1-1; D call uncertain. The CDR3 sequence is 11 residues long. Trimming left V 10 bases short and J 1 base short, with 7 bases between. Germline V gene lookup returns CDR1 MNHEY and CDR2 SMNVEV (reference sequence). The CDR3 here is CATQRNTEAFF. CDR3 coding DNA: TGTGCCACCCAGCGGAACACTGAAGCTTTCTTT.

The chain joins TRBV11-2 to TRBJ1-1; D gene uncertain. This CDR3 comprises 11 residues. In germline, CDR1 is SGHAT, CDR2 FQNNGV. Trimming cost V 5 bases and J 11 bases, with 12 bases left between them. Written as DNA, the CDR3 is TGTGCCAGCAGCACCCCCGGGTGGGCTTTCTTT. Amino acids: CASSTPGWAFF.

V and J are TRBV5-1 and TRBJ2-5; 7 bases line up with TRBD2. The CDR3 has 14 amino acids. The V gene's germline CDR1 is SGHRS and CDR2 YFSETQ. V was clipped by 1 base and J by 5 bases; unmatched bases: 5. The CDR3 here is CASSLQGGRETQYF. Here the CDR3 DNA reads TGCGCCAGCAGCTTGCAGGGAGGGCGGGAGACCCAGTACTTC.

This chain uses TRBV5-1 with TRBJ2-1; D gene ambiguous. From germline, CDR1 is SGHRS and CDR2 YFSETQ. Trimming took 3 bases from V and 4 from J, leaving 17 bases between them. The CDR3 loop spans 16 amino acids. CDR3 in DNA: TGCGCCAGCAGCTACCTTACACAGCCCGAGTACAATGAGCAGTTCTTC. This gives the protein CASSYLTQPEYNEQFF.

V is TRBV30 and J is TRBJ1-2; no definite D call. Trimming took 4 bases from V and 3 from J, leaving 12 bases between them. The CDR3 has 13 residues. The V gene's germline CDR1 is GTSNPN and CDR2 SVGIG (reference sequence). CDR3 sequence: CAWIPGAHYGYTF. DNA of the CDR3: TGTGCCTGGATACCGGGTGCTCACTATGGCTACACCTTC.

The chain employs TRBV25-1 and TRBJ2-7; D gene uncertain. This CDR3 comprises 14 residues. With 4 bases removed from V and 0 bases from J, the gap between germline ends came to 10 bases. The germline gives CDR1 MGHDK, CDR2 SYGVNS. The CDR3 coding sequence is TGTGCCAGCAGTGTTGAGCTCCGCTCCTACGAGCAGTACTTC. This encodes CASSVELRSYEQYF.

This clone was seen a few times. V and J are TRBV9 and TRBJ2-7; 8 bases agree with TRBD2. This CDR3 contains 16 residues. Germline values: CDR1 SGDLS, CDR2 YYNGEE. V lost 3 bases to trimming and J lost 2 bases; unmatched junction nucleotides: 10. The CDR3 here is CASSDRSTGRAYEQYF. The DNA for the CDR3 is TGTGCCAGCAGCGATCGATCGACCGGGAGGGCCTACGAGCAGTACTTC.

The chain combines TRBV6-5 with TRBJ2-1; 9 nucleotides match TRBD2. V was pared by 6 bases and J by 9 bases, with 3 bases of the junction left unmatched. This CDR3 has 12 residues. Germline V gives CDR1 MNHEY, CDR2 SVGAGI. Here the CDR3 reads CASRASGTEQFF. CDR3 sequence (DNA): TGTGCCAGCAGGGCTAGCGGGACTGAGCAGTTCTTC.

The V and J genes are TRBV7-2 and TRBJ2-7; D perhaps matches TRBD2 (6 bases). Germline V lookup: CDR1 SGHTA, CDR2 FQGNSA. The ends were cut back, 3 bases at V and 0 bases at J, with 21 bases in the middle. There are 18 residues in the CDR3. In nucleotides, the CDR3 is TGTGCCAGCAGCTTGGGGAGCGGGTGGCTGCGAAGCTCCTACGAGCAGTACTTC. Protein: CASSLGSGWLRSSYEQYF.

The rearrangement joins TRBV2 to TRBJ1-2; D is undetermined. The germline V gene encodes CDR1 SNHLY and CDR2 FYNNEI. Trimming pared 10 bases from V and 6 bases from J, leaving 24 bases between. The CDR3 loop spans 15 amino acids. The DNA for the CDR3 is TGTGCCACCGACCCCCGGGGTAAGGGATTGAATGGCTACACCTTC. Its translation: CATDPRGKGLNGYTF. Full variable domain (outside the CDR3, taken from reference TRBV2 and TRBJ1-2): EPEVTQTPSHQVTQMGQEVILRCVPISNHLYFYWYRQILGQKVEFLVSFYNNEISEKSEIFDDQFSVERPDGSNFTLKIRSTKLEDSAMYFCATDPRGKGLNGYTFGSGTRLTVV.

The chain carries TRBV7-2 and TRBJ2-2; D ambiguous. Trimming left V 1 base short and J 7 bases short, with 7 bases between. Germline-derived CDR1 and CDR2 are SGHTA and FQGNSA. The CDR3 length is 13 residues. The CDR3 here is CASSLGLLGELFF. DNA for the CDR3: TGTGCCAGCAGCTTAGGACTGCTCGGGGAGCTGTTTTTT.

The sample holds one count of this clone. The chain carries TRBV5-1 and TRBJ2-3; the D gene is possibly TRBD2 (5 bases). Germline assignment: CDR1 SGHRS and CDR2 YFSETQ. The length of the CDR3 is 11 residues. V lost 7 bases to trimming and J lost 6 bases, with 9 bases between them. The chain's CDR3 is CASGESDTQYF. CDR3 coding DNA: TGCGCCAGCGGGGAGTCCGATACGCAGTATTTT.

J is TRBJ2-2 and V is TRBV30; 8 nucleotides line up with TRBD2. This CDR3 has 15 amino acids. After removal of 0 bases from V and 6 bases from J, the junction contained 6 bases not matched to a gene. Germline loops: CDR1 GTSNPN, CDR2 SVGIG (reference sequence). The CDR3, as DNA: TGTGCCTGGAGTGTAGCGGCGCGGGGGGCCGGGGAGCTGTTTTTT. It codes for CAWSVAARGAGELFF.

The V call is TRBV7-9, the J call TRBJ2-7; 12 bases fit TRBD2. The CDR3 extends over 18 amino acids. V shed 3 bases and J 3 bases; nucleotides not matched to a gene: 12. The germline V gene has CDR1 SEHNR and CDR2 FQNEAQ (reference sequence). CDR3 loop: CASSFVRASGRENYEQYF. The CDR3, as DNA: TGTGCCAGCAGCTTTGTTCGGGCTAGCGGGAGGGAAAACTACGAGCAGTACTTC.